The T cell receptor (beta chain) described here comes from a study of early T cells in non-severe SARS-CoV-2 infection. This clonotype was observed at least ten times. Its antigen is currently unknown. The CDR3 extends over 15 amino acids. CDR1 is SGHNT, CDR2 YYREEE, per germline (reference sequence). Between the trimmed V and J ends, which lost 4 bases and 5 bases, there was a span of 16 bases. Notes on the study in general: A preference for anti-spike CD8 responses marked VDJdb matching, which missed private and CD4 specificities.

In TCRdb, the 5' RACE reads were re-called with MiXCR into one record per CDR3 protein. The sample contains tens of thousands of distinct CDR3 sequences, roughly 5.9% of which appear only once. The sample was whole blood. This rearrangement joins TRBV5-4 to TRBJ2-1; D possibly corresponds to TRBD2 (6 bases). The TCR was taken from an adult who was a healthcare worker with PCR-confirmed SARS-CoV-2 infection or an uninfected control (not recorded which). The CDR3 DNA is TGTGCCAGCAGCCGACCGGGACTGGCGCACAATGAGCAGTTCTTC. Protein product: CASSRPGLAHNEQFF.